A selection of T cell receptor beta chains follows, all from one sample in a study of blood T cell repertoires in COVID-19. The assay was immunoSEQ multiplex PCR, and TCRdb's table has in-frame clones only and misses some. The sample consists of around 250,000 clones, about 86% of them appearing once. Sequenced input: peripheral blood. These receptors originate from a man between 18 and 35 years old with active or convalescent COVID-19. Both conserved end residues are part of each CDR3. D genes are given only for firm matches. Part of the rows lack a size; the others show once, few, many or a class for expanded clones.

TRBJ2-7 TRBD2 NA TRBV27 CASSPTSGNRQYF TGTGCCAGCAGTCCTACTAGCGGGAACAGGCAGTACTTC
TRBJ1-2 TRBD1 NA TRBV25-1 CASRSDREKSGYTF TGTGCCAGCAGATCGGACAGGGAAAAGTCTGGCTACACCTTC
TRBJ2-1 TRBD2 NA TRBV4-1 CASSQVALAGANEQFF TGCGCCAGCAGCCAAGTAGCCCTAGCGGGGGCGAATGAGCAGTTCTTC
TRBJ2-7 NA NA TRBV11-2 CASSPSGGPYEQYF TGTGCCAGCAGCCCTTCCGGGGGACCCTACGAGCAGTACTTC
TRBJ2-1 NA few TRBV11-2 CASSLRVDSDAAQFF TGTGCCAGCAGCTTAAGGGTGGACAGTGACGCGGCGCAGTTCTTC
TRBJ2-7 NA NA TRBV14 CASSPPGTANYEQYF TGTGCCAGCAGCCCTCCCGGGACTGCCAACTACGAGCAGTACTTC
TRBJ1-6 TRBD1 NA TRBV20-1 CSATDDRAEPLHF TGCAGTGCTACTGACGACAGGGCCGAACCCCTCCACTTT
TRBJ1-4 NA NA TRBV2 CAIQGPADEKLFF TGTGCCATTCAGGGGCCAGCTGATGAAAAACTGTTTTTT
TRBJ1-5 TRBD1 NA TRBV28 CASSTPGTGQQPQHF TGTGCCAGCAGTACCCCCGGGACAGGACAGCAGCCCCAGCATTTT
TRBJ1-1 NA NA TRBV2 CASSEVQENTEAFF TGTGCCAGCAGTGAGGTGCAGGAGAACACTGAAGCTTTCTTT
TRBJ2-5 NA NA TRBV24-1 CATSDSGEPGETQYF TGTGCCACCAGTGATAGTGGCGAACCAGGAGAGACCCAGTACTTC
TRBJ2-1 NA NA TRBV5-1 CASSFRQTSYNEQFF TGCGCCAGCAGCTTCCGACAGACATCCTACAATGAGCAGTTCTTC
TRBJ2-7 NA NA TRBV6-5 CASSYSRSGVEQYF TGTGCCAGCAGTTACTCGAGGTCAGGGGTCGAGCAGTACTTC
TRBJ2-1 TRBD2 NA TRBV11-2 CASSLLPAGGYNEQFF TGTGCCAGCAGCCTGCTGCCGGCGGGAGGGTACAATGAGCAGTTCTTC
TRBJ1-2 NA NA TRBV7-9 CASSLGDPDGYTF TGTGCCAGCAGCTTAGGTGATCCGGATGGCTACACCTTC
TRBJ2-7 TRBD2 NA TRBV6-4 CASSSGLAGPYEQYF TGTGCCAGCAGCTCCGGACTAGCGGGACCCTACGAGCAGTACTTC